A selection of T cell receptor beta chains follows, all from one sample in a study of cytomegalovirus exposure and HLA in healthy donors. Produced via immunoSEQ multiplex PCR; TCRdb's table is partial and in-frame only. This repertoire includes 68,000 or so clones. Sequenced material: PBMCs. The origin of the receptors is a female donor in good health and CMV-seropositive. Both conserved end residues are part of each CDR3. Each record gives: D gene, J gene, V gene, CDR3 DNA, CDR3 protein. D genes are given only for firm matches.

TRBD1	TRBJ1-5	TRBV7-2	TGTGCCAGCAGCTTAATCCAGGGGGGTCGCAATCAGCCCCAGCATTTT	CASSLIQGGRNQPQHF
-	TRBJ1-1	TRBV5-1	TGCGCCAGCAGGGTCACAGGGATGAATCCCCTCTCCATGAACACTGAAGCTTTCTTT	CASRVTGMNPLSMNTEAFF
TRBD1	TRBJ2-5	TRBV5-1	TGCGCCAGCAGTATGGGTGGACAGGGGGCATCGGAGACCCAGTACTTC	CASSMGGQGASETQYF
-	TRBJ1-5	TRBV19	TGTGCCAGTAGTATAGAAGGGACACGAGATCAGCCCCAGCATTTT	CASSIEGTRDQPQHF
TRBD1	TRBJ1-1	TRBV7-9	TGTGCCAGCAGCTCCGGACAGGGGCACACTGAAGCTTTCTTT	CASSSGQGHTEAFF
-	TRBJ2-7	TRBV7-2	TGTGCCAGCAGCTTAGACCCAGGGTACTACGAGCAGTACTTC	CASSLDPGYYEQYF
-	TRBJ1-3	TRBV5-1	TGCGCCAGCAGCTTGGGTCCACAGGGCTCTGGAAACACCATATATTTT	CASSLGPQGSGNTIYF
TRBD2	TRBJ2-1	TRBV15	TGTGCCTCAATGGCTAGCGGGAGAAATGAGCAGTTCTTC	CASMASGRNEQFF
-	TRBJ1-1	TRBV6-5	TGTGCCAGCAGTTACTGGGGGCGAGACACTGAAGCTTTCTTT	CASSYWGRDTEAFF
TRBD2	TRBJ2-1	TRBV14	TGTGCCAGCAGCAGCCTAGCGGGAGATAAATATTATGAGCAGTTCTTC	CASSSLAGDKYYEQFF
-	TRBJ2-5	TRBV7-8	TGTGCCAGCAGCTTGCGCGAAGGAGTCCAAGAGACCCAGTACTTC	CASSLREGVQETQYF
TRBD2	TRBJ2-3	TRBV13	TGTGCCAGCAGTGGGACTAGCGGGTTGGATACGCAGTATTTT	CASSGTSGLDTQYF
-	TRBJ1-1	TRBV19	TGTGCCAGTAGTATAGGCGTGAACACTGAAGCTTTCTTT	CASSIGVNTEAFF
-	TRBJ2-7	TRBV29-1	TGCAGCGTCCGATACAGCTCCTACGAGCAGTACTTC	CSVRYSSYEQYF
TRBD1	TRBJ2-7	TRBV6-6	TGTGCCAGCAGGTCCGGGACAGGGGCCCTTTACGAGCAGTACTTC	CASRSGTGALYEQYF
TRBD1	TRBJ1-2	TRBV20-1	TGCAGTGCTTCAGGGGGCCATGGCTACACCTTC	CSASGGHGYTF
TRBD2	TRBJ2-1	TRBV5-5	TGTGCCAGCAGCCAAACTAGCGGTGGGTCGGGTGAGCAGTTCTTC	CASSQTSGGSGEQFF
TRBD1	TRBJ2-7	TRBV7-9	TGTGCCAGCAGTCGTGACAGGGGGTTTTACGAGCAGTACTTC	CASSRDRGFYEQYF
TRBD1	TRBJ2-7	TRBV4-1	TGCGCCAGCAGCCGAGGAGGGACAGGATTCTACGAGCAGTACTTC	CASSRGGTGFYEQYF
-	TRBJ1-6	TRBV7-2	TGTGCCAGCAGCCCGGACAGTTTCTATAATTCACCCCTCCACTTT	CASSPDSFYNSPLHF
TRBD1	TRBJ1-2	TRBV30	TGTGCCTGGAGATCGGGGACAGGGCAGAGGGGCTATGGCTACACCTTC	CAWRSGTGQRGYGYTF
-	TRBJ1-2	TRBV28	TGTGCCAGCAGAGAGAATGGCTACACCTTC	CASRENGYTF
-	TRBJ1-1	TRBV7-6	TGTGCCAGCAGCCGTAGGAGAGGGACTGAAGCTTTCTTT	CASSRRRGTEAFF
-	TRBJ2-7	TRBV21-1	TGTGCCAGCAGCAAAGGCGGGACTAGCAACGAGCAGTACTTC	CASSKGGTSNEQYF
TRBD2	TRBJ2-3	TRBV5-4	TGTGCCAGCACCGAGGGACTAGCGAGGTCAGATACGCAGTATTTT	CASTEGLARSDTQYF
-	TRBJ2-2	TRBV11-2	TGTGCCAGCAGCTTAGAGCCTAGCAACACCGGGGAGCTGTTTTTT	CASSLEPSNTGELFF
TRBD1	TRBJ2-2	TRBV2	TGTGCCAGCAGTTCCGACGGGGACAGGATTAACACCGGGGAGCTGTTTTTT	CASSSDGDRINTGELFF
TRBD2	TRBJ2-1	TRBV18	TGTGCCAGCTCACCACTAAGGCGGGAGAATAATGAGCAGTTCTTC	CASSPLRRENNEQFF
TRBD1	TRBJ2-4	TRBV13	TGTGCCAGCAGCTTAGTCCCGGGACAGGGGAACATTCAGTACTTC	CASSLVPGQGNIQYF
TRBD1	TRBJ1-2	TRBV6-1	TGTGCCAGCAGTGAAACCCCCCTCGGACAGGGGGCTTCCTATGGCTACACCTTC	CASSETPLGQGASYGYTF
-	TRBJ2-3	TRBV10-3	TGTGCCACCAGGGTTCAACAGCGCACAGATACGCAGTATTTT	CATRVQQRTDTQYF
TRBD2	TRBJ2-7	TRBV5-8	TGTGCCAGCAGCTCCGGGACTAGCGGGGGGGCGGTCGAGCAGTACTTC	CASSSGTSGGAVEQYF
-	TRBJ1-5	TRBV4-3	TGCGCCAGCAGCCAAGGCTCGGGTGGAGGATATCAGCCCCAGCATTTT	CASSQGSGGGYQPQHF
-	TRBJ2-2	TRBV28	TGTGCCAGCAGTTTAACTCGCCTTCCTACGGACACCGGGGAGCTGTTTTTT	CASSLTRLPTDTGELFF
-	TRBJ1-2	TRBV19	TGTGCCAGTAGGCGAGTGGGGAGTCCGTCTAACTATGGCTACACCTTC	CASRRVGSPSNYGYTF
TRBD1	TRBJ1-5	TRBV25-1	TGTGCCAGCAGTGAATCTCGGACAGGGGTAAGCAATCAGCCCCAGCATTTT	CASSESRTGVSNQPQHF
-	TRBJ2-3	TRBV10-1	TGCGCCAGCAGTGACGAAGAATTCCCGGGAATCACAGATACGCAGTATTTT	CASSDEEFPGITDTQYF
-	TRBJ1-1	TRBV5-1	TGCGCCAGCAGCCTACTCGGGAAGGAGATGAACACTGAAGCTTTCTTT	CASSLLGKEMNTEAFF
-	TRBJ2-2	TRBV2	TGTGCCAGCAGTGAAACAGTTAACACCGGGGAGCTGTTTTTT	CASSETVNTGELFF
-	TRBJ2-2	TRBV7-6	TGTGCCAGCAGCCTGACACTCTCGGGGAGAGGGACCGGGGAGCTGTTTTTT	CASSLTLSGRGTGELFF
TRBD1	TRBJ2-5	TRBV7-6	TGTGCCAGCAGCTTAGCATACAGGGGCTACCAAGAGACCCAGTACTTC	CASSLAYRGYQETQYF
TRBD2	TRBJ2-3	TRBV4-1	TGCGCCAGCAGCCAAGATTCCCTGACTAGCGGTAGCACAGATACGCAGTATTTT	CASSQDSLTSGSTDTQYF
-	TRBJ2-1	TRBV15	TGTGCCAGCCGTGGGGGGTGGTACGGCAATGAGCAGTTCTTC	CASRGGWYGNEQFF
TRBD2	TRBJ2-7	TRBV4-3	TGCGCCAGCAGCCCTTCTCTAGCGGCCGACTACGAGCAGTACTTC	CASSPSLAADYEQYF
TRBD1	TRBJ1-5	TRBV6-5	TGTGCCAGCAGCTCTCGGACAGGGCGAGGTCAGCCCCAGCATTTT	CASSSRTGRGQPQHF
TRBD1	TRBJ2-7	TRBV7-2	TGTGCCAGCAGCCGGACAGGGGTCGAGCAGTACTTC	CASSRTGVEQYF
-	TRBJ2-7	TRBV27	TGTGCCAGCAGGAGCACCGGGACTGTACTACCCTCCTACGAGCAGTACTTC	CASRSTGTVLPSYEQYF
-	TRBJ1-6	TRBV7-2	TGTGCCAGCAGCCAACTGGGGCAGTCAGATTCACCCCTCCACTTT	CASSQLGQSDSPLHF
-	TRBJ1-3	TRBV11-2	TGTGCCAGCAGCCAGGTCGCCTTTGGCTCTGGAAACACCATATATTTT	CASSQVAFGSGNTIYF
TRBD2	TRBJ2-1	TRBV30	TGTGCCTGGAATTTAGGACTAGCGGGACCTCGACTTTCCGACAATGAGCAGTTCTTC	CAWNLGLAGPRLSDNEQFF